Included here is one TCR beta chain sequence, with context. Its antigen is as yet unknown. TCRdb reprocessed the 5' RACE reads, with one entry per CDR3 protein and no DNA. The sample is made up of 550,000 or so distinct CDR3 sequences, and the top ten hold approximately 3.6% of it. CDR3 length: 15 amino acids. This entry is derived from a study of T cells expressing NK-cell markers. As for the study in general: HCMV seropositivity characterized seven of the eight sequenced donors, and seronegativity one.

Study-wide findings and caveats: The CD3+CD56-NKG2C+ fraction of several donors was also led by these clonotypes.

This clonotype was sampled from a man between 18 and 29 years old in good health. Input material: blood T cells: a sorted CD56 or NKG2C T cell subset, CD4+ or CD8+ T cells, or bulk PBMC T cells (not recorded which). The chain is built from TRBV12-3 or TRBV12-4 and TRBJ2-5. This chain's CDR3 is CASSLGLNPKETQYF.